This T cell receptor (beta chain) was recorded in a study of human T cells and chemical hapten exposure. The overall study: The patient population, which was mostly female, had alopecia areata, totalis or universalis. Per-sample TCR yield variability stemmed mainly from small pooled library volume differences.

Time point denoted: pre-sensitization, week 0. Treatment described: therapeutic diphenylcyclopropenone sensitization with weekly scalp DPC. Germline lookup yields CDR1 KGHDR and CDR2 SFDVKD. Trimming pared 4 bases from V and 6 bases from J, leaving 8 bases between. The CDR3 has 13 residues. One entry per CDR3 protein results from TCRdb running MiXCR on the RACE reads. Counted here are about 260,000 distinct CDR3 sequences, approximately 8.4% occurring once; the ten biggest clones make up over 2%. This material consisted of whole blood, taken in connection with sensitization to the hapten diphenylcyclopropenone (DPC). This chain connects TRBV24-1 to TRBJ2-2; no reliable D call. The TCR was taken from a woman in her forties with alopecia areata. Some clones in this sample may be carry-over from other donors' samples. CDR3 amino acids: CATSERKAGELFF. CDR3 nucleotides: TGTGCCACCAGTGAACGGAAGGCCGGGGAGCTGTTTTTT.